This TCR beta chain derives from a study of T-cell memory formation after mild COVID-19. Broader study findings: Several responding clones turned up in pre-infection memory, indicating that cross-reactive memory may have taken part.

The CDR3 length is 13 residues. V gave up 4 bases and J gave up 8 bases, with 15 bases separating them. Germline CDR1 is SGHRS and CDR2 is YFSETQ. 5'RACE, which relied on constant-segment primers, yielded TCR alpha and TCR beta cDNA libraries carrying sample barcodes and UMIs. TCRdb re-called the 5' RACE reads with MiXCR, one entry per CDR3 protein. The data hold roughly 400,000 distinct CDR3 sequences, with roughly 24% observed a single time. Regarding this clonotype: What it recognizes is unknown.

Sequencing was performed on PBMCs or a T cell subset sorted from them (not recorded which). The receptor was isolated from an adult woman who had mild COVID-19 (a few samples of this study predate the infection). Cell type and time point are not known. The J gene is TRBJ1-2, the V gene TRBV5-1; D unclear. The CDR3 here is CASSTTILGGYTF. DNA of the CDR3: TGCGCCAGCAGCACAACGATCTTAGGGGGCTACACCTTC.